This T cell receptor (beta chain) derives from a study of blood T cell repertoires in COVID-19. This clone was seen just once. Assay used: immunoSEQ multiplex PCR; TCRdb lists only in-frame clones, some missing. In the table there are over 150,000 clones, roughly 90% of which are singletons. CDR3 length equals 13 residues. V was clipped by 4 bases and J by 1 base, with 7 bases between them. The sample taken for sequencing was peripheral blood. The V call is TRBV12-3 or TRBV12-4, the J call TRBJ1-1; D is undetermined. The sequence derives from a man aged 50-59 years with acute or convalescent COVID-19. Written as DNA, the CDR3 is TGTGCCAGCAGTTCGGGAGAGAACACTGAAGCTTTCTTT. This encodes CASSSGENTEAFF.